This T cell receptor beta chain was obtained from a study of spatial heterogeneity in lung cancer (dated by TCRdb to the late 2010s). A note on the overall study: More beta-chain than alpha-chain transcripts were consistently detected, likely reflecting higher beta-chain transcript abundance. In the raw uncorrected reads, each unique combination of TCR and UMI appeared more than ten times on average. The study quantitatively compared TCR alpha and beta repertoires across multiple tumor regions, matched nontumor lung and blood in non-small cell lung cancer. The study linked features of the TCR repertoire to counts of nonsynonymous mutations, which were determined by whole-exome sequencing of tumor tissue. Both alpha and beta chains were TCR-sequenced in 210 or so tumor regions, approximately 67 matched nontumor lung samples and roughly 50 PBMC samples obtained at surgery.

Reading the label with the study, this specimen's time point is: sample taken at primary tumor resection. Without any cell sorting, TCR sequencing was performed on whole RNA extracted either from tumor and nontumor lung tissue or from cryopreserved PBMC samples. The donors were fewer than 90 patients from the lung TRACERx cohort who had early-stage, untreated non-small cell lung cancer. Patients were selected for TCR sequencing only if sufficient RNA was available from at least two tumor regions. V loses 1 base at its end and J loses 3 bases; junction bases beyond the gene matches: 7. Taken from cysteine to phenylalanine, the CDR3 has 16 residues. Of all the DNA, just the CDR3 is kept, 48 bases in frame from base 1. From a lookup of the germline V gene, CDR1 and CDR2 are SGHTA and FQGNSA. This clonotype was seen ten or more times. The antigen it recognizes is unknown. Nothing much larger sits one base from this clone, and base qualities are not available.

The receptor library was made with 5' RACE. The sample was run on a NextSeq 500. The TCR library protocol attached a unique molecular identifier to each TCR cDNA molecule to allow correction of PCR and sequencing errors. The authors' pipeline ran thus. TCR identification, UMI-based error correction and CDR3 extraction were performed with Decombinator tools. TCRs above a frequency of 2 per 1,000, corresponding to the top 1% of the tumor frequency distribution, were defined as expanded. Rényi diversity was computed with the R vegan package after subsampling each repertoire 100 times to 5,000 TCRs. To build CDR3 similarity networks, amino acid triplet string-kernel similarity was used, and CDR3s were connected when their pairwise similarity was above 0.82. Using fastp trimming at Q25 and MiXCR clonotype assembly, TCRdb reanalyzed the public sequencing data and kept in-frame beta chains. Rows with a matching CDR3 protein are joined into one entry that keeps the most common DNA and genes. The V and J calls follow TCRdb's processing rather than the paper's. For this sample there are roughly 5,300 distinct CDR3 sequences; about a quarter appear just once. The ten largest clones represent roughly 15% of the sample.

What the work shows at the level of the full study, not this receptor alone: Additional single-cell paired TCR alpha and beta sequencing was considered necessary to confirm, at a functional level, the hypothesis that regional TCRs recognize regional mutations. Ubiquitous expanded tumor TCRs showed up in blood more often at tumor resection than at routine follow-up.

Recombination connected TRBV7-2 to TRBJ2-7; TRBD2 matches 9 bases in the middle. This TCR derives from a male donor with early-stage non-small cell lung cancer. Sequenced material: PBMCs, taken at surgery. Here the CDR3 is given as CASSLGLAGNNYEQYF. At the DNA level, the sequence is TGTGCCAGCAGCTTAGGGCTAGCGGGAAACAACTACGAGCAGTACTTC.